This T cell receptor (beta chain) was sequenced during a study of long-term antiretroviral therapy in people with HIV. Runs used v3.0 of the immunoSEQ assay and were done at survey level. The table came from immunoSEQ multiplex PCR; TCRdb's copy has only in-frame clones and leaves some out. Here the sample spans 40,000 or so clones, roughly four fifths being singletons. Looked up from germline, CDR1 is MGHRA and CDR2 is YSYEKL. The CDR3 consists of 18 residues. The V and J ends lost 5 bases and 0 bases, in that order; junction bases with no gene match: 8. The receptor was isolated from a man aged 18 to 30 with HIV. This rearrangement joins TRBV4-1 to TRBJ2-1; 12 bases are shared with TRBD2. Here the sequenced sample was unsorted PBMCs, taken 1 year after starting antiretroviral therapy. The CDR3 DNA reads TGCGCCAGCAGCTCTACTAGCGGGGGGTCCAGCTCCTACAATGAGCAGTTCTTC. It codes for CASSSTSGGSSSYNEQFF.